Following are 31 T cell receptor beta chains from one sample sequenced in a study of identical twins. One entry per CDR3 protein results from TCRdb running MiXCR on the 5' RACE reads. The sample carries some 1,700,000 distinct CDR3 sequences, under 35% recorded once. Sequencing used cord blood. These receptors all stem from a newborn girl in good health.

This clonotype was counted at least ten times. The chain employs TRBV5-1 and TRBJ2-1, with 7 bases that match TRBD2. Germline values: CDR1 SGHRS, CDR2 YFSETQ. V lost 0 bases and J lost 5; bases outside the gene matches: 2. CDR3 length: 14 amino acids. The CDR3 nucleotides are TGCGCCAGCAGCTTGGGCGGGAGCCACAATGAGCAGTTCTTC. Translating gives CASSLGGSHNEQFF.

Points on this clonotype: One junction end disagrees with the germline gene, perhaps due to a read error. J is TRBJ2-4 and V is TRBV3-1; possibly TRBD1 for D (6 bases). The CDR3 is 17 amino acids. Germline-derived CDR1 and CDR2 are LGHDT and YNNKEL (reference sequence). The CDR3 DNA follows: TGTGCCCGCAGCCAAGGTAGGAGACAGGAACGATACAATGAGCAGTACTTC. Translated, it gives CARSQGRRQERYNEQYF.

This clonotype occurred a few times. The chain has TRBV6-5 and TRBJ2-7, with TRBD2 matching 8 bases. This CDR3 has 15 amino acids. V trimming: 2 bases; J trimming: 4 bases; junction bases outside the gene matches: 7. Germline CDR1 and CDR2: MNHEY and SVGAGI. The CDR3 reads CASSYGVAGSYEQYF. CDR3 DNA sequence: TGTGCCAGCAGTTACGGGGTAGCGGGATCGTACGAGCAGTACTTC.

Turning to this clonotype: An end of the junction differs from the germline gene, which may be a read error. This sequence joins TRBV4-2 and TRBJ2-1, with TRBD2 matching over 9 bases. CDR1 LGHNA and CDR2 YNFKEQ come from the germline V gene. The CDR3 is 15 amino acids. The CDR3, as DNA: TGTGCCGGCAGCCAAGGTAGCGGGGGCTACAATGAGCAGTTCTTC. This codes for CAGSQGSGGYNEQFF.

V usage is TRBV11-1 and J usage is TRBJ2-3; D call uncertain. The V gene's germline CDR1 is SGHAT and CDR2 FQDESV (reference sequence). There are 13 residues in the CDR3. V was pared by 6 bases and J by 4 bases, with 11 bases between. The CDR3 protein is CASRGVIPDTQYF. In nucleotides, the CDR3 is TGTGCCAGCAGGGGCGTCATTCCAGATACGCAGTATTTT.

Worth noting for this clonotype: One end of the junction is discordant with germline, which a read error may explain. This chain joins TRBV6-1 and TRBJ1-1; 9 bases are shared with TRBD1. This CDR3 has 15 residues. The germline V gene encodes CDR1 MNHNS and CDR2 SASEGT. In DNA form, the CDR3 reads TGTGCCTGCAGTGAAGTGCGACAGGGGGACACTGAAGCTTTCTTT. Encoded protein: CACSEVRQGDTEAFF.

The chain employs TRBV7-6 and TRBJ1-4, with 8 bases matching TRBD1. The germline gives CDR1 SGHVS, CDR2 FNYEAQ. The CDR3 is made up of 13 amino acids. Trimming took 5 bases from V and 8 from J; bases not matched to a gene: 4. CDR3 sequence (DNA): TGTGCCAGCAGCATCCGGGACAGGGAAAAACTGTTTTTT. It translates to CASSIRDREKLFF.

A few counts support this clonotype. The chain joins TRBV7-2 to TRBJ2-2; D unclear. The germline gives CDR1 SGHTA, CDR2 FQGNSA. The CDR3 totals 16 residues. Trimming left V 3 bases short and J 0 bases short, with 11 bases between. As DNA, the CDR3 is TGTGCCAGCAGCTTGGGTCGGAGTACGAACACCGGGGAGCTGTTTTTT. It encodes CASSLGRSTNTGELFF.

The chain combines TRBV12-3 or TRBV12-4 with TRBJ2-6, with D unclear. The CDR3 totals 17 residues. With 4 bases removed from V and 0 bases from J, the gap between germline ends came to 13 bases. The CDR3 here is CASSSHAGSSGANVLTF. The CDR3 bases are TGTGCCAGCAGTTCTCATGCAGGCTCCTCTGGGGCCAACGTCCTGACTTTC.

The rearrangement uses TRBV27 and TRBJ2-3; maybe TRBD2 (6 bases). CDR3 length equals 16 residues. Germline loops: CDR1 MNHEY, CDR2 SMNVEV (reference sequence). Trimming removed 2 bases at V and 3 bases at J, with 15 bases between. The DNA for the CDR3 is TGTGCCAGCAGTTTAGATCGGGGGATGGAGACAGATACGCAGTATTTT. Protein: CASSLDRGMETDTQYF.

The chain carries TRBV20-1 and TRBJ2-3; D is undetermined. The V end was cut by 2 bases, the J end by 5 bases, with 5 bases between. This CDR3 has 11 amino acids. Germline assignment: CDR1 DFQATT and CDR2 SNEGSKA (reference sequence). CDR3: CSARYVDTQYF. The DNA of the CDR3 is TGCAGTGCTAGATACGTAGATACGCAGTATTTT.

About this clonotype: At one end, the junction sequence differs from germline, possibly due to a read error. This rearrangement joins TRBV20-1 to TRBJ1-2; 7 bases are shared with TRBD1. The CDR3 contains 13 residues. Germline V lookup: CDR1 DFQATT, CDR2 SNEGSKA (reference sequence). The CDR3: CSARGDRDYDYTF. CDR3 sequence (DNA): TGCAGTGCTAGAGGTGACAGGGACTATGACTACACCTTC.

V gene TRBV20-1 combines with J gene TRBJ1-5; unclear D gene. This CDR3 is built from 13 residues. Trimming stripped 3 bases from V and 5 bases from J, with 11 bases between. Germline CDR1 DFQATT, CDR2 SNEGSKA (reference sequence). The CDR3 DNA sequence: TGCAGTGCTAGGGTAGGCTTCTATCAGCCCCAGCATTTT. It codes for CSARVGFYQPQHF.

This clonotype was picked up a small number of times. The rearrangement joins TRBV20-1 to TRBJ2-7, with TRBD2 as a possible D gene (6 bases). From germline, CDR1 is DFQATT and CDR2 SNEGSKA (reference sequence). The CDR3 has 11 residues. The CDR3 sequence is CSSGGFYEQYF. CDR3 DNA: TGCAGCAGTGGGGGGTTCTACGAGCAGTACTTC.

The chain links TRBV20-1 to TRBJ1-1; TRBD1 matches 7 bases. The CDR3 is 13 residues long. V was pared by 4 bases and J by 0 bases, with 2 bases of the junction left unmatched. CDR1 DFQATT and CDR2 SNEGSKA come from the germline V gene (reference sequence). DNA of the CDR3: TGCAGTGCTAAAGACAGGGTGAACACTGAAGCTTTCTTT. Translated: CSAKDRVNTEAFF.

In its sample, this clonotype was seen many times. The chain recombines TRBV9 with TRBJ2-7; TRBD1 is a possible D gene (5 bases). The V gene lost 4 bases and the J gene lost 3 bases, with 17 bases spanning the gap. The germline gives CDR1 SGDLS, CDR2 YYNGEE. CDR3 length: 15 amino acids. This CDR3 reads CASSPTYRTNYEQYF. CDR3 DNA: TGTGCCAGCAGCCCGACCTATAGGACAAACTACGAGCAGTACTTC.

This clonotype was seen repeatedly, ten times or more. The chain couples TRBV3-1 to TRBJ2-7, with 9 positions matching TRBD1. Looked up from germline, CDR1 is LGHDT and CDR2 is YNNKEL (reference sequence). V lost 6 bases to trimming and J lost 3 bases; unmatched junction nucleotides: 6. This CDR3 comprises 14 residues. The CDR3 spells CASRRQGVLYEQYF. For the CDR3, the DNA is TGTGCCAGCAGACGACAGGGGGTCCTCTACGAGCAGTACTTC.

This clonotype was seen more than once but under ten times. This chain connects TRBV20-1 to TRBJ2-5, with 13 bases aligning to TRBD2. Germline V lookup: CDR1 DFQATT, CDR2 SNEGSKA (reference sequence). The CDR3 has 15 residues. CDR3: CSPPRGTSGKETQYF. Written as DNA, the CDR3 is TGCAGCCCCCCCAGGGGGACTAGCGGGAAAGAGACCCAGTACTTC.

This sequence joins TRBV12-3 or TRBV12-4 and TRBJ2-7; 7 bases match TRBD2. CDR3 length: 15 residues. J lost 6 bases, V lost 2 bases, and 10 bases had no gene match. The CDR3 DNA reads TGTGCCAGCAGTTTATCGGCGGGAGTAAAGGTCGAGCAGTACTTC. Translating gives CASSLSAGVKVEQYF.

This clonotype was observed a handful of times. The rearrangement links TRBV5-1 to TRBJ2-7; tentative D call: TRBD2 (6 bases). There are 15 residues in the CDR3. The V end lost 8 bases, the J end lost 2 bases, and 20 bases lay between the germline ends. Germline V gives CDR1 SGHRS, CDR2 YFSETQ. CDR3 in DNA: TGCGCCAGTTCAGAAACCCGGGGGAGAGCCTACGAGCAGTACTTC. It is translated as CASSETRGRAYEQYF.

On this clonotype itself: Given a much more abundant clone one base away, this may be a read error. The chain recombines TRBV2 with TRBJ2-1, with D possibly matching TRBD2 (5 bases). Germline loops: CDR1 SNHLY, CDR2 FYNNEI. V lost 5 bases and J lost 6, with 8 bases in between. The CDR3 loop spans 12 amino acids. Here the CDR3 DNA reads TGTGCCAGCAGTTCCGGGGTCAATGAGCAGTTCTTC. Amino acid sequence: CASSSGVNEQFF.

The chain is built from TRBV6-5 and TRBJ1-1; no definite D call. The CDR3 length is 12 residues. Germline CDR1 reads MNHEY; CDR2 reads SVGAGI. Trimming removed 0 bases at V and 7 bases at J, with 6 bases between. As DNA, the CDR3 is TGTGCCAGCAGTTACTCTGGGAGTGAAGCTTTCTTT. Translation gives CASSYSGSEAFF.

The chain joins TRBV9 to TRBJ2-1; 8 bases are shared with TRBD2. In germline, CDR1 is SGDLS, CDR2 YYNGEE. The V gene end was trimmed by 0 bases and the J gene end by 0 bases; junction bases not matched to a gene: 14. The CDR3 contains 20 residues. The CDR3 reads CASSVGLAGPGGVSYNEQFF. The CDR3 nucleotides are TGTGCCAGCAGCGTAGGGCTAGCGGGCCCTGGAGGGGTCTCCTACAATGAGCAGTTCTTC.

This clonotype has a count of ten or more. The chain is built from TRBV29-1 and TRBJ1-2; D unclear. The CDR3 length is 14 residues. From germline, CDR1 is SQVTM and CDR2 ANQGSEA. The V end was cut by 0 bases, the J end by 8 bases, with 16 bases between. CDR3 sequence: CSVEDDSSYGGYTF. The CDR3 nucleotides read TGCAGCGTTGAAGATGATTCGTCTTATGGGGGCTACACCTTC. Full variable domain (rest looked up from reference TRBV29-1 and TRBJ1-2): SAVISQKPSRDICQRGTSLTIQCQVDSQVTMMFWYRQQPGQSLTLIATANQGSEATYESGFVIDKFPISRPNLTFSTLTVSNMSPEDSSIYLCSVEDDSSYGGYTFGSGTRLTVV.

This clonotype was counted a few times. The chain has TRBV12-3 or TRBV12-4 and TRBJ1-5; D is ambiguous. The CDR3 runs to 12 residues. Trimming pared 6 bases from V and 9 bases from J, leaving 12 bases between. The CDR3 loop is CASSPSTRPQHF. The DNA for the CDR3 is TGTGCCAGCAGCCCATCGACTCGGCCCCAGCATTTT.

V and J are TRBV7-2 and TRBJ2-1, with D perhaps TRBD1 or TRBD2 (5 bases each). CDR3 length: 15 amino acids. Germline V gene lookup returns CDR1 SGHTA and CDR2 FQGNSA. Trimming took 2 bases from V and 6 from J, leaving 14 bases between them. CDR3 region: CASSLWGFSCNEQFF. DNA of the CDR3: TGTGCCAGCAGCTTATGGGGGTTTAGCTGCAATGAGCAGTTCTTC.

This chain joins TRBV28 and TRBJ1-1; 7 nucleotides align to TRBD1. Trimming took 2 bases from V and 3 from J; bases not matched to a gene: 15. The CDR3 has 18 amino acids. Germline lookup yields CDR1 MDHEN and CDR2 SYDVKM. The CDR3 bases are TGTGCCAGCAGTTTAAGGGGGCTGGGGGGCAGGATGGACACTGAAGCTTTCTTT. Translating gives CASSLRGLGGRMDTEAFF.

This clonotype was seen more than once but under ten times. This chain uses TRBV12-3 or TRBV12-4 with TRBJ2-7; 8 nucleotides line up with TRBD2. This CDR3 spans 13 amino acids. Unmatched junction bases numbered 10, after V lost 8 bases and J lost 7 bases. This CDR3 reads CASCGGRYNEQYF. The DNA for the CDR3 is TGTGCCAGCTGCGGGGGGCGTTACAATGAGCAGTACTTC.

The V and J genes are TRBV6-1 and TRBJ2-2, with TRBD2 matching over 7 bases. The V segment lost 4 bases and the J segment 3 bases; nucleotides outside the gene matches: 5. There are 15 residues in the CDR3. Germline V gene lookup returns CDR1 MNHNS and CDR2 SASEGT. CDR3 in DNA: TGTGCCAGCAGTGTTGGGACTATTCACACCGGGGAGCTGTTTTTT. Protein sequence: CASSVGTIHTGELFF.

The chain combines TRBV6-5 with TRBJ2-7, with 7 nucleotides matching TRBD1. Germline CDR1 reads MNHEY; CDR2 reads SVGAGI. This CDR3 contains 15 residues. V trimming: 2 bases; J trimming: 0 bases; junction bases outside the gene matches: 4. The CDR3 DNA follows: TGTGCCAGCAGTTACGGACAGGCCTTCTCCTACGAGCAGTACTTC. Its protein product is CASSYGQAFSYEQYF.

Ten or more counts support this clonotype. The chain couples TRBV6-5 to TRBJ1-2; 7 nucleotides line up with TRBD1. The trim removed 7 bases at V and 4 bases at J, leaving 9 bases unmatched. The CDR3 length is 14 residues. In germline, CDR1 is MNHEY, CDR2 SVGAGI. The CDR3 spells CASTTDRRSYGYTF. The DNA of the CDR3 is TGTGCCAGCACCACGGACAGGCGGAGCTATGGCTACACCTTC.